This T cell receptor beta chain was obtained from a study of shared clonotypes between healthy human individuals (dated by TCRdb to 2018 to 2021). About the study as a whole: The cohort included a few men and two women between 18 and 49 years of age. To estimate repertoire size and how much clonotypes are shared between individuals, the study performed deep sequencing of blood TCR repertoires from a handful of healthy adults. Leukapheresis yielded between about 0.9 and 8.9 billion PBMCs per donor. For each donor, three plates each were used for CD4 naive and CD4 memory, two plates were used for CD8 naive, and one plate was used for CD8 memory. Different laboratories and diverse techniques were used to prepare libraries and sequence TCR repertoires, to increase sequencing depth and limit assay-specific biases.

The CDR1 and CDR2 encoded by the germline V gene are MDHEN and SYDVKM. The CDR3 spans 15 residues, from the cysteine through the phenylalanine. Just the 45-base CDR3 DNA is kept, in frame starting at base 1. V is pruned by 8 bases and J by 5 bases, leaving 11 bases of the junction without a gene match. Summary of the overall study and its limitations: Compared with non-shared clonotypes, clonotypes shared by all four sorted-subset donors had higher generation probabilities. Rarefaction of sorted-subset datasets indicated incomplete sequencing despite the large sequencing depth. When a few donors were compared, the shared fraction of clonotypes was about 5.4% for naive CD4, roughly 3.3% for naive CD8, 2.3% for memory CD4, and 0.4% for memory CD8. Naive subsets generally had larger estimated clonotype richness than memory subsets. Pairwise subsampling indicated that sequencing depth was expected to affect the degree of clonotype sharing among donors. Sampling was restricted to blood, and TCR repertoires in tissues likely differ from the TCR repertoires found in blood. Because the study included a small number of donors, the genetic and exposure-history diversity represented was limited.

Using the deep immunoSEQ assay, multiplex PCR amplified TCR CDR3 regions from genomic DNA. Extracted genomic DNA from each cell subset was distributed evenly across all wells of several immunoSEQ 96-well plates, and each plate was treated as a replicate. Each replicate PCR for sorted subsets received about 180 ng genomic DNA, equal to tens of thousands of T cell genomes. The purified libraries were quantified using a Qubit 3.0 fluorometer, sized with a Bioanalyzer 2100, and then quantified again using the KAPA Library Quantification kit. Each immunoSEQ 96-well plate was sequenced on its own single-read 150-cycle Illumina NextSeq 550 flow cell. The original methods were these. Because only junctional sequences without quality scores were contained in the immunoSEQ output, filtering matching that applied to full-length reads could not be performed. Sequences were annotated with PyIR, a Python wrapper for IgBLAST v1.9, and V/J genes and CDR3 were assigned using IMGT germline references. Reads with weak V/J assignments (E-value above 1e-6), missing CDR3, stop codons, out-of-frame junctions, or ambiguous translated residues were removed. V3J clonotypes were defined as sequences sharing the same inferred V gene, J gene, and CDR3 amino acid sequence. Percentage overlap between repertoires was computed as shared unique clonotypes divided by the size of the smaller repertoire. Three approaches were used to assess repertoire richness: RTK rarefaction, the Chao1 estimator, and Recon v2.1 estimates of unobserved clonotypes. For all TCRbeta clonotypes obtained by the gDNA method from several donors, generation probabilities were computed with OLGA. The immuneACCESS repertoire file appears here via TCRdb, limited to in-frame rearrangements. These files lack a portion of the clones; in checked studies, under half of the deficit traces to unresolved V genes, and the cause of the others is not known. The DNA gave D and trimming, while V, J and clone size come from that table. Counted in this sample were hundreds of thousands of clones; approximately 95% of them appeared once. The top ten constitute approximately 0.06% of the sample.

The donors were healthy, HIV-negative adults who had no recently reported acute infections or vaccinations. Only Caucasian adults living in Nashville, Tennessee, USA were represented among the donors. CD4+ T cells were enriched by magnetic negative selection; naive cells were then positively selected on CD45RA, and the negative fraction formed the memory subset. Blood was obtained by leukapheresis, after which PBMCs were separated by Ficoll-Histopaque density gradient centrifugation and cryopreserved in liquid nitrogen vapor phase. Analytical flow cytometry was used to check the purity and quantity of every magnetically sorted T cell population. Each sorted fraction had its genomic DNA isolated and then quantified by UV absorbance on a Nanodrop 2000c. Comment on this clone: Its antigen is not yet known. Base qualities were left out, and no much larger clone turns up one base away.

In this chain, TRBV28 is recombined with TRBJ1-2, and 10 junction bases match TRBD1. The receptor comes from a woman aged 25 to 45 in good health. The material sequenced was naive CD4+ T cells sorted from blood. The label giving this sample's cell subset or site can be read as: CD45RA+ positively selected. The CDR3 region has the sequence CASWDGTGERYGYTF. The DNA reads TGTGCCAGCTGGGATGGGACAGGGGAGCGGTATGGCTACACCTTC.